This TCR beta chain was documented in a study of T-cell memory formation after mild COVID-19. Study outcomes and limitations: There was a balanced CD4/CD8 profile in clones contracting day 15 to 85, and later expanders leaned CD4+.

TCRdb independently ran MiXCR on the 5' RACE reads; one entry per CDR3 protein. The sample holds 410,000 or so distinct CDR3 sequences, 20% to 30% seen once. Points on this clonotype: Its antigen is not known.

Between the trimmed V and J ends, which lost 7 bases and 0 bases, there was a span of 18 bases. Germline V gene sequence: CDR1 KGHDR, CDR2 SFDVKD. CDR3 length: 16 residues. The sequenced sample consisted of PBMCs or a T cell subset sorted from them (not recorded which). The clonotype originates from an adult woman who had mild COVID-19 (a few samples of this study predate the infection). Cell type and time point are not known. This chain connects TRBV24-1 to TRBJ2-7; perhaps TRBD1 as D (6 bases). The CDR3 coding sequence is TGTGCCACCAGCCCGGGACACCAAAGGAGCTCCTACGAGCAGTACTTC. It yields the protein CATSPGHQRSSYEQYF.